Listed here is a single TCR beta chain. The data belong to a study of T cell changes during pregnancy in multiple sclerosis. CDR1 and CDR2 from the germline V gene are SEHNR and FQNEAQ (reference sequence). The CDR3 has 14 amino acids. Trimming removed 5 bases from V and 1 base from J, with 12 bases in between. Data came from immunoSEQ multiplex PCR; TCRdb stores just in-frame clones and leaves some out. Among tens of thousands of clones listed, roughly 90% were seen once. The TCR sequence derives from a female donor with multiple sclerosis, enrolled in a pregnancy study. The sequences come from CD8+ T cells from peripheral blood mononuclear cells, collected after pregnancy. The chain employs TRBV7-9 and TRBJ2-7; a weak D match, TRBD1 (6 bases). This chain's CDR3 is CASSRSDRSYEQYF. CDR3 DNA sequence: TGTGCCAGCAGCCGAAGCGACAGGTCCTACGAGCAGTACTTC.